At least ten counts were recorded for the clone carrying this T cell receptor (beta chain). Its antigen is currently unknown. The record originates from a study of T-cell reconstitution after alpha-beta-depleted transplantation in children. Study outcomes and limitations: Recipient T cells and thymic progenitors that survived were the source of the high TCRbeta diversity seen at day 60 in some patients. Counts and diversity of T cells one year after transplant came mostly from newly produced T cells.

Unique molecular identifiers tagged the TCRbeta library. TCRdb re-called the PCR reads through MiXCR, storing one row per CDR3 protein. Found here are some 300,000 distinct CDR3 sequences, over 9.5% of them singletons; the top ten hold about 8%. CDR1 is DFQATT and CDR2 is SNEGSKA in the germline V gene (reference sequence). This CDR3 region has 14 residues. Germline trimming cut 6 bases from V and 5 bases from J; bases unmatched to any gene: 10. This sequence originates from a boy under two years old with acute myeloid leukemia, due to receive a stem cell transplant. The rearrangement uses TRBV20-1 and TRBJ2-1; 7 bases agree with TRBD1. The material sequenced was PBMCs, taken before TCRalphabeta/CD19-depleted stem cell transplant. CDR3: CSARRQGRDNEQFF. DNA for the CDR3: TGCAGTGCCCGACGACAGGGAAGGGACAATGAGCAGTTCTTC.